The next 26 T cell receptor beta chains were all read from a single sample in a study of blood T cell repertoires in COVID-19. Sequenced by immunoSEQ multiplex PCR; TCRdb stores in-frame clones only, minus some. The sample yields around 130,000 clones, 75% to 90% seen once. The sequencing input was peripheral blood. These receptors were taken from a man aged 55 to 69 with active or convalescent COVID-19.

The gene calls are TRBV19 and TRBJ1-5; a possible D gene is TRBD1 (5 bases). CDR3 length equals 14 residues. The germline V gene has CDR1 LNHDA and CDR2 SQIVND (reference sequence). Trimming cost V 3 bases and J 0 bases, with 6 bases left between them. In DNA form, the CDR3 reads TGTGCCAGTAGTATGGGGCCTAGCAATCAGCCCCAGCATTTT. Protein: CASSMGPSNQPQHF.

The CDR3 loop reads CAWHSGRWELFF. CDR3 nucleotides: TGTGCCTGGCATAGCGGGAGATGGGAGCTGTTTTTT. V gene TRBV30 combines with J gene TRBJ2-2; TRBD2 aligns across 9 bases. The germline gives CDR1 GTSNPN, CDR2 SVGIG (reference sequence). V lost 5 bases and J lost 9; bases outside the gene matches: 4. The CDR3 runs to 12 residues.

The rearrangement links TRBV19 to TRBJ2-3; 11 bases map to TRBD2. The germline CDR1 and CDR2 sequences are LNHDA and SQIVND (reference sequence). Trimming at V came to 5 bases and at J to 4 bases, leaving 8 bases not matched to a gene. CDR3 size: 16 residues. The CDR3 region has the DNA TGTGCCAGTAGTGATCTACTAGCGGGAGCTCCAGATACGCAGTATTTT. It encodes CASSDLLAGAPDTQYF.

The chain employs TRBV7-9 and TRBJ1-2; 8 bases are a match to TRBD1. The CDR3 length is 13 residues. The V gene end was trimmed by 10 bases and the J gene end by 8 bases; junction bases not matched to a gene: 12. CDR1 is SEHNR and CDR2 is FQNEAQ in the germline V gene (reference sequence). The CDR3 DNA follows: TGTGCCACCGTGCGAGCAGGGGGCCGGGGCTACACCTTC. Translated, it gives CATVRAGGRGYTF.

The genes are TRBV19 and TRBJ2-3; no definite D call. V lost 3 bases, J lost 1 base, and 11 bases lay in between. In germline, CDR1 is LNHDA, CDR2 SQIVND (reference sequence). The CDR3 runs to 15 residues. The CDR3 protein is CASSILAVGTDTQYF. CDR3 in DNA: TGTGCCAGTAGTATTCTGGCCGTGGGCACAGATACGCAGTATTTT.

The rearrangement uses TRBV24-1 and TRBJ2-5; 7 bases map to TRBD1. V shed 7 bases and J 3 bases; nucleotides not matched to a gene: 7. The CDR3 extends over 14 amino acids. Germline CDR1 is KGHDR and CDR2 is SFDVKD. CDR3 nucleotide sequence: TGTGCCACCAGCCAGACAGGGTTTGAAGAGACCCAGTACTTC. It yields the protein CATSQTGFEETQYF.

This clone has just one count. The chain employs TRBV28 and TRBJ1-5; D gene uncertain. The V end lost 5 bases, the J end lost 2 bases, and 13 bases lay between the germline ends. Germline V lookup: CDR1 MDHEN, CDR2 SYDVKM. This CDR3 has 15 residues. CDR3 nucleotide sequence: TGTGCCAGCAGTCTCTCGAGTACGGGCAATCAGCCCCAGCATTTT. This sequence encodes CASSLSSTGNQPQHF.

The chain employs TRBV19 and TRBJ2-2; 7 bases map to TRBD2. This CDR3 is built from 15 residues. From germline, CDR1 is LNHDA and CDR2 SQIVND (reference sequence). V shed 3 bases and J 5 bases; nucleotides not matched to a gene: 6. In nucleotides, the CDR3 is TGTGCCAGTAGTATCGGACTAGGGGTGACCGGGGAGCTGTTTTTT. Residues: CASSIGLGVTGELFF.

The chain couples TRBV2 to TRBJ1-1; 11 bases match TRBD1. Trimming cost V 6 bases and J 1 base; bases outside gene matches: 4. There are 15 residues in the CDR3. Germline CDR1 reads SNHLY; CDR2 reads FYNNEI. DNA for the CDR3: TGTGCCAGCAGGGACAGGGGGCCAAAGAACACTGAAGCTTTCTTT. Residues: CASRDRGPKNTEAFF.

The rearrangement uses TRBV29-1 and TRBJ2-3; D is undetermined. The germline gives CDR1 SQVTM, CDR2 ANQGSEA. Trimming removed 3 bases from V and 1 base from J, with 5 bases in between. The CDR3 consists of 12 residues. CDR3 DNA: TGCAGCGTTGATGAGGGCACAGATACGCAGTATTTT. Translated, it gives CSVDEGTDTQYF.

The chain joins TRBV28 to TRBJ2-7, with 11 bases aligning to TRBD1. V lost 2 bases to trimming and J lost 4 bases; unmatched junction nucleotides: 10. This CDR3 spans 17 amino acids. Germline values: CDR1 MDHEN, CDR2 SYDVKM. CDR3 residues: CASSLGLGGQGVYEQYF. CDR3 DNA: TGTGCCAGCAGTTTAGGATTAGGGGGACAGGGGGTGTACGAGCAGTACTTC. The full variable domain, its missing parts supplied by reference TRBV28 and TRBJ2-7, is DVKVTQSSRYLVKRTGEKVFLECVQDMDHENMFWYRQDPGLGLRLIYFSYDVKMKEKGDIPEGYSVSREKKERFSLILESASTNQTSMYLCASSLGLGGQGVYEQYFGPGTRLTVT.

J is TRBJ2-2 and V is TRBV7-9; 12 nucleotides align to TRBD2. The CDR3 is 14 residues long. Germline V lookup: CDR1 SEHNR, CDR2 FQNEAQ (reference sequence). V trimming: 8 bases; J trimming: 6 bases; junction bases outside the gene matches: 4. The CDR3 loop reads CASDRLAGAGELFF. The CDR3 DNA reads TGTGCCAGCGACCGACTAGCGGGAGCCGGGGAGCTGTTTTTT.

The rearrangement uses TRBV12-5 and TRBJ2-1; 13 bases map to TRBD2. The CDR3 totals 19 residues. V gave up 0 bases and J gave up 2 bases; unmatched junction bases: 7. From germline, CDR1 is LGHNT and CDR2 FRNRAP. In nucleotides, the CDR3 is TGTGCTAGTGGTTTGGTAAGGACTAGCGGGAGCTTTGCCTACAATGAGCAGTTCTTC. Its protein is CASGLVRTSGSFAYNEQFF.

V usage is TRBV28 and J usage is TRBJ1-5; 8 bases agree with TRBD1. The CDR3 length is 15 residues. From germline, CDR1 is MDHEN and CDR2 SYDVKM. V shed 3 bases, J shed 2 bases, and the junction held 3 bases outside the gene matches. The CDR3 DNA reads TGTGCCAGCAGTTTCCAGGGGGCGGGCAATCAGCCCCAGCATTTT. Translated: CASSFQGAGNQPQHF.

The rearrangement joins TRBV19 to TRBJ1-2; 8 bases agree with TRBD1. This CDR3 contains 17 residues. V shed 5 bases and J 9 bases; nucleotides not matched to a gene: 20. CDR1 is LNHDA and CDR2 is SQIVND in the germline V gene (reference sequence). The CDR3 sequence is CASSHSGTGDRYGSYTF. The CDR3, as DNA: TGTGCCAGTAGTCATTCCGGGACAGGAGATCGCTATGGTAGCTACACCTTC.

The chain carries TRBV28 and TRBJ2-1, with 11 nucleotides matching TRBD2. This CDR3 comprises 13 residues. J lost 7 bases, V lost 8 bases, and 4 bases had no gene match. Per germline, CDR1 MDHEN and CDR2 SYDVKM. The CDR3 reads CASWLAGGNEQFF. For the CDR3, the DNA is TGTGCCAGCTGGCTAGCGGGAGGAAATGAGCAGTTCTTC.

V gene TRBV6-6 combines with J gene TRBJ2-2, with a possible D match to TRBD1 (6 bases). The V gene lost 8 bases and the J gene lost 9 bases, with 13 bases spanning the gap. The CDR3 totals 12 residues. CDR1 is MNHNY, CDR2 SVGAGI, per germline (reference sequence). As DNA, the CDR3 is TGTGCCAGCGGGGGCCCTCCAAGGGAGCTGTTTTTT. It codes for CASGGPPRELFF.

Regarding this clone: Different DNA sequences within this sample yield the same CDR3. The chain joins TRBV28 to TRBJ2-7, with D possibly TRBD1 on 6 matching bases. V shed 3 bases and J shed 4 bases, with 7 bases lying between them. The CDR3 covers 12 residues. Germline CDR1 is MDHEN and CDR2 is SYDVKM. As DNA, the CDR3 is TGTGCCAGCAGTTTGACAGGTTACGAGCAGTACTTC. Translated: CASSLTGYEQYF.

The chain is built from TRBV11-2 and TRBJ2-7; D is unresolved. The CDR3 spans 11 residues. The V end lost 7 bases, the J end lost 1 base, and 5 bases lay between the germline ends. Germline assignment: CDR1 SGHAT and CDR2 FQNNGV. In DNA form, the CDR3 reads TGTGCCAGCACCGGGTCCTACGAGCAGTACTTC. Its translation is CASTGSYEQYF.

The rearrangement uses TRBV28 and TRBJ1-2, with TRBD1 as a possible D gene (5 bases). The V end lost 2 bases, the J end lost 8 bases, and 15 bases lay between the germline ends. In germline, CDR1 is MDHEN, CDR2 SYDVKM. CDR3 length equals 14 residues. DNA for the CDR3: TGTGCCAGCAGTTTAATTTCAGGGTTGGGGGGCTACACCTTC. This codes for CASSLISGLGGYTF.

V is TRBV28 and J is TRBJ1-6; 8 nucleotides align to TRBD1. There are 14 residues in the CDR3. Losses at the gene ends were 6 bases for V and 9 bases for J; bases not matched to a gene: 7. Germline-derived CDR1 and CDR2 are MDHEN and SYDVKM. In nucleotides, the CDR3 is TGTGCCAGCAGCGGGACAGGTGTCGGTTCACCCCTCCACTTT. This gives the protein CASSGTGVGSPLHF.

The CDR3 is CASSEGLATFTDTQYF. DNA for the CDR3: TGTGCCAGCAGCGAAGGACTAGCGACGTTCACAGATACGCAGTATTTT. This chain uses TRBV7-3 with TRBJ2-3, with 9 bases identical to TRBD2. The CDR3 is made up of 16 amino acids. V shed 5 bases and J 2 bases; nucleotides not matched to a gene: 8. Germline V gives CDR1 SGHTA, CDR2 FQGTGA.

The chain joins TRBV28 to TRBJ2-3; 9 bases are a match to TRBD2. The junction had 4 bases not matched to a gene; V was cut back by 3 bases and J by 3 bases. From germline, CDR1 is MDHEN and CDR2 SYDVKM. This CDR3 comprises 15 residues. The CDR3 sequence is CASSFPAGGTDTQYF. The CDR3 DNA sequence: TGTGCCAGCAGTTTCCCGGCGGGGGGGACAGATACGCAGTATTTT.

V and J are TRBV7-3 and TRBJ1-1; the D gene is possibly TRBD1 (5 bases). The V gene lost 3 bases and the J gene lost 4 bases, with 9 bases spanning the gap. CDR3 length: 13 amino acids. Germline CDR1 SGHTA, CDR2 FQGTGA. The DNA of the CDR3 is TGTGCCAGCAGCTTCGACAGAACCACTGAAGCTTTCTTT. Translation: CASSFDRTTEAFF.

The CDR3 reads CASSYGRRTHEQYF. CDR3 DNA: TGTGCCAGCAGTTACGGACGGAGGACCCACGAGCAGTACTTC. This sequence joins TRBV7-2 and TRBJ2-7, with a possible D match to TRBD2 (5 bases). The V and J ends lost 6 bases and 5 bases respectively, with 17 bases between them. Per germline, CDR1 SGHTA and CDR2 FQGNSA. This CDR3 spans 14 amino acids.

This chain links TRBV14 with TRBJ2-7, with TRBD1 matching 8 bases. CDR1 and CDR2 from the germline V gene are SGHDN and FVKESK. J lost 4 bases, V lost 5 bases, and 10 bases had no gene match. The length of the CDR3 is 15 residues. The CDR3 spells CASSAGTGPSYEQYF. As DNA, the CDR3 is TGTGCCAGCAGCGCCGGGACAGGCCCCTCATACGAGCAGTACTTC.